The following is a T cell receptor beta chain sequence with its context. What it binds is unknown. Researchers ran the PCR with 60 Vbeta and 13 Jbeta primers. This table comes from immunoSEQ multiplex PCR, and its TCRdb copy is limited to in-frame clones, with some not included. The repertoire holds about 160,000 clones, with 75% to 85% as singletons. The sample comes from a study of cytomegalovirus exposure and HLA in healthy donors. The CDR3 contains 19 residues. Germline V gene sequence: CDR1 SGDLS, CDR2 YYNGEE. The V gene lost 0 bases and the J gene lost 3 bases, with 24 bases spanning the gap. General study results and limits: A link between a missense DCLRE1C variant and TCR beta V- and J-gene trimming emerged from a later analysis.

Whether this donor was CMV seropositive was not recorded. The receptor was isolated from a human donor in good health. Specimen: PBMCs. V gene TRBV9 combines with J gene TRBJ1-2; no firm D call. Here the CDR3 reads CASSVVAADYGEWDYGYTF. CDR3 sequence (DNA): TGTGCCAGCAGCGTAGTTGCTGCGGATTACGGGGAATGGGACTATGGCTACACCTTC.